This T cell receptor (beta chain) was captured by sequencing in a study of control samples from healthy donors and cancer patients. Using immunoSEQ multiplex PCR, the repertoire was profiled, and TCRdb retains in-frame clones only, with some absent. The table has 40,000 to 50,000 clones, 93% seen once. J lost 2 bases, V lost 5 bases, and 6 bases had no gene match. The CDR3 spans 14 residues. CDR1 is SGHAT and CDR2 is FQDESV in the germline V gene (reference sequence). Material: PBMCs. The chain links TRBV11-1 to TRBJ2-7; 7 positions match TRBD1. This clonotype originated in a woman between 45 and 60 years old with head and neck cancer. The CDR3 is CASSPTGQTYEQYF. The CDR3 DNA sequence: TGTGCCAGCAGCCCGACAGGGCAGACCTACGAGCAGTACTTC. The full variable domain, in which reference TRBV11-1 and TRBJ2-7 provide the parts outside the CDR3, is EAEVAQSPRYKITEKSQAVAFWCDPISGHATLYWYRQILGQGPELLVQFQDESVVDDSQLPKDRFSAERLKGVDSTLKIQPAELGDSAMYLCASSPTGQTYEQYFGPGTRLTVT.